The 10 T cell receptor beta chains below were found in one sample sequenced in a study of blood T cell repertoires in COVID-19. Libraries were prepared by immunoSEQ multiplex PCR; TCRdb keeps only in-frame clonotypes and omits some of them. Among 65,000 to 85,000 clones listed, 75% to 85% were seen once. Input material: peripheral blood. The receptors stem from a woman aged 80 or over with active or convalescent COVID-19.

The chain couples TRBV9 to TRBJ1-1; D gene uncertain. The CDR3 is 15 residues long. Trimming removed 4 bases at V and 4 bases at J, with 17 bases between. Germline V gene lookup returns CDR1 SGDLS and CDR2 YYNGEE. The CDR3 region is CASSSEVRSSTEAFF. The CDR3 DNA is TGTGCCAGCAGCTCCGAGGTTAGGAGCAGCACTGAAGCTTTCTTT.

The chain is built from TRBV2 and TRBJ2-5, with 7 bases fitting TRBD1. Germline V gene data show CDR1 as SNHLY and CDR2 as FYNNEI. The junction had 5 bases not matched to a gene; V was cut back by 5 bases and J by 2 bases. This CDR3 region has 14 residues. CDR3 in DNA: TGTGCCAGCAGTCGGACAGGTGGACAAGAGACCCAGTACTTC. Its protein product is CASSRTGGQETQYF. Complete variable domain (other parts from reference TRBV2 and TRBJ2-5): EPEVTQTPSHQVTQMGQEVILRCVPISNHLYFYWYRQILGQKVEFLVSFYNNEISEKSEIFDDQFSVERPDGSNFTLKIRSTKLEDSAMYFCASSRTGGQETQYFGPGTRLLVL.

CDR3 sequence (DNA): TGTGCCAGCAGTTTAAGTAGGGGCGGCTACACCTTC. Encoded protein: CASSLSRGGYTF. The chain combines TRBV28 with TRBJ1-2; D is possibly TRBD1 (5 bases). Germline lookup yields CDR1 MDHEN and CDR2 SYDVKM. This CDR3 contains 12 residues. V lost 2 bases, J lost 8 bases, and 9 bases lay in between.

The chain uses TRBV28 and TRBJ2-5; TRBD1 aligns across 11 bases. In germline, CDR1 is MDHEN, CDR2 SYDVKM. J was trimmed by 5 bases and V by 8 bases; bases with no gene match: 4. The CDR3 covers 13 residues. CDR3 in amino acids: CASRTGGRETQYF. The DNA for the CDR3 is TGTGCCAGCCGGACAGGGGGCCGGGAGACCCAGTACTTC.

The gene calls are TRBV19 and TRBJ1-5; possibly TRBD1 for D (5 bases). The CDR3 loop spans 15 amino acids. CDR1 is LNHDA and CDR2 is SQIVND in the germline V gene (reference sequence). The germline V and J ends were trimmed by 7 bases and 3 bases, with 16 bases remaining between them. CDR3 nucleotide sequence: TGTGCCAGTAATTCAGGGCGTTCTCCCAATCAGCCCCAGCATTTT. It translates to CASNSGRSPNQPQHF.

V is TRBV5-5 and J is TRBJ1-1; possibly TRBD1 for D (5 bases). Trimming stripped 5 bases from V and 2 bases from J, with 10 bases between. In germline, CDR1 is SGHKS, CDR2 YYEKEE (reference sequence). CDR3 size: 13 residues. CDR3 in DNA: TGTGCCAGCAGGACAGATCTCAACACTGAAGCTTTCTTT. Translated: CASRTDLNTEAFF.

The V call is TRBV6-5, the J call TRBJ1-1; no clear D gene. The CDR3 contains 13 residues. Germline V lookup: CDR1 MNHEY, CDR2 SVGAGI. The V end lost 7 bases, the J end lost 11 bases, and 20 bases lay between the germline ends. In DNA, the CDR3 is TGTGCCAGCAAAAAATCCGGAGCTAAGTGGGCTTTCTTT. This codes for CASKKSGAKWAFF.

This clone was detected a few times. This chain connects TRBV9 to TRBJ1-1, with D perhaps TRBD1 (6 bases). This CDR3 region has 12 residues. CDR1 is SGDLS, CDR2 YYNGEE, per germline. CDR3 nucleotide sequence: TGTGCTAAAGACAGGCTGAACACTGAAGCTTTCTTT. As protein: CAKDRLNTEAFF.

The sample holds a few counts of this clone. The chain carries TRBV9 and TRBJ2-3; TRBD1 matches at 7 bases. This CDR3 has 15 residues. J lost 4 bases, V lost 4 bases, and 9 bases had no gene match. CDR1 SGDLS and CDR2 YYNGEE come from the germline V gene. The CDR3 reads CASSPGQAPADTQYF. CDR3 sequence (DNA): TGTGCCAGCAGCCCCGGACAGGCCCCCGCAGATACGCAGTATTTT.

This chain uses TRBV10-1 with TRBJ2-3, with 8 bases lining up with TRBD2. The V gene's germline CDR1 is WNHNN and CDR2 SYGVQD (reference sequence). The CDR3 sequence is 13 residues long. The trim removed 8 bases at V and 3 bases at J, leaving 4 bases unmatched. This chain's CDR3 is CASSLAGTDTQYF. CDR3 DNA sequence: TGCGCCAGCTCCTTAGCGGGGACAGATACGCAGTATTTT.